One and the same sample provided the 13 T cell receptor beta chains below, sequenced in a study of T cell repertoires in cytomegalovirus infection. Via MiXCR, TCRdb re-called the reads, giving one row per CDR3 protein. The sample lists over 100,000 distinct CDR3 sequences, 16% occurring once. Material for sequencing was PBMCs. Receptors originate from a human donor in good health (CMV status not recorded). Some clones in this sample may be carry-over from other donors' samples.

The V call is TRBV2, the J call TRBJ1-3; D gene ambiguous. The CDR3 runs 13 residues. Germline V CDR1 and CDR2: SNHLY, FYNNEI. The V gene lost 4 bases and the J gene lost 4 bases, with 8 bases spanning the gap. CDR3 in amino acids: CASSVGSGNTIYF. CDR3 nucleotide sequence: TGTGCCAGCAGTGTGGGATCCGGAAACACCATATATTTT.

The rearrangement links TRBV2 to TRBJ2-5, with D possibly being TRBD2 (6 bases). The CDR3 length is 17 residues. Trimming removed 0 bases from V and 4 bases from J, with 18 bases in between. Germline values: CDR1 SNHLY, CDR2 FYNNEI. The CDR3 loop is CASSEARDWPKLETQYF. The DNA for the CDR3 is TGTGCCAGCAGTGAAGCCAGGGACTGGCCAAAACTAGAGACCCAGTACTTC.

This clonotype was counted many times. This chain connects TRBV2 to TRBJ1-6; 10 positions match TRBD1. V shed 6 bases and J 7 bases; nucleotides not matched to a gene: 6. There are 15 residues in the CDR3. CDR1 and CDR2 (germline): SNHLY, FYNNEI. CDR3 protein: CASRGTGATNSPLHF. For the CDR3, the DNA is TGTGCCAGCAGGGGGACAGGGGCCACGAATTCACCCCTCCACTTT. The variable domain in full, completed from reference TRBV2 and TRBJ1-6, reads EPEVTQTPSHQVTQMGQEVILRCVPISNHLYFYWYRQILGQKVEFLVSFYNNEISEKSEIFDDQFSVERPDGSNFTLKIRSTKLEDSAMYFCASRGTGATNSPLHFGNGTRLTVT.

This clonotype was recorded many times. The chain joins TRBV7-2 to TRBJ2-7; 10 bases are a match to TRBD2. V lost 3 bases and J lost 3; bases outside the gene matches: 11. Germline values: CDR1 SGHTA, CDR2 FQGNSA. This CDR3 contains 17 residues. The CDR3 nucleotides read TGTGCCAGCAGCTTTTGGCTAGCGGGGGCCGGGGACTACGAGCAGTACTTC. It translates to CASSFWLAGAGDYEQYF.

The chain recombines TRBV20-1 with TRBJ2-1; TRBD2 matches at 9 bases. The V and J ends lost 3 bases and 4 bases, in that order; junction bases with no gene match: 7. Per the germline V gene, CDR1 is DFQATT and CDR2 is SNEGSKA (reference sequence). This CDR3 comprises 15 residues. The CDR3 sequence is CSASARGGYYNEQFF. CDR3 nucleotide sequence: TGCAGTGCTAGTGCGCGGGGGGGCTATTACAATGAGCAGTTCTTC.

This clonotype has at least ten counts. The chain links TRBV7-8 to TRBJ1-5; D is uncertain. The CDR3 consists of 13 residues. CDR1 SGHVS and CDR2 FQNEAQ come from the germline V gene. Trimming pared 4 bases from V and 5 bases from J, leaving 9 bases between. The CDR3 region has the DNA TGTGCCAGCAGCTGGGGTTGGGATCAGCCCCAGCATTTT. Encoded protein: CASSWGWDQPQHF.

The V gene is TRBV10-3, the J gene TRBJ2-1, with TRBD1 matching over 8 bases. Germline V gene lookup returns CDR1 ENHRY and CDR2 SYGVKD. J was trimmed by 6 bases and V by 6 bases; bases with no gene match: 10. This CDR3 is built from 15 residues. This CDR3 reads CAISGGQGRGNEQFF. CDR3 DNA sequence: TGTGCCATCAGCGGTGGACAGGGTCGGGGCAATGAGCAGTTCTTC.

Comments on this clonotype: This CDR3 is missing its conserved last phenylalanine or tryptophan, likely due to a read error. The chain links TRBV19 to TRBJ2-3, with 7 bases lining up with TRBD2. Germline-derived CDR1 and CDR2 are LNHDA and SQIVND (reference sequence). The ends lost 6 bases at V and 0 bases at J; junction bases unmatched: 3. This CDR3 has 14 residues. The CDR3 region has the DNA TGTGCCAGTAGAACTAGCGTAAGCACAGATACGCAGTATTTA. This codes for CASRTSVSTDTQYL.

This clonotype was detected ten times or more. J is TRBJ2-3 and V is TRBV28, with 7 bases aligning to TRBD2. CDR1 is MDHEN and CDR2 is SYDVKM in the germline V gene. This CDR3 region has 14 residues. The V and J ends lost 4 bases and 13 bases, in that order; junction bases with no gene match: 14. The CDR3 nucleotides read TGTGCCAGCAGTTACGGGGGGACCTCCCCCTCGGAGTATTTT. Protein: CASSYGGTSPSEYF.

This clonotype turned up a few times. The V call is TRBV11-2, the J call TRBJ1-3; D is uncertain. The CDR3 is made up of 15 amino acids. The V end lost 0 bases, the J end lost 2 bases, and 8 bases lay between the germline ends. The germline V gene encodes CDR1 SGHAT and CDR2 FQNNGV. CDR3 sequence: CASSLDRSPGNTIYF. CDR3 nucleotides: TGTGCCAGCAGCTTAGACAGAAGCCCTGGAAACACCATATATTTT.

This clonotype occurred a few times. The V gene is TRBV20-1, the J gene TRBJ1-3; no clear D gene. The CDR3 consists of 14 residues. V was clipped by 0 bases and J by 1 base, with 7 bases between them. Germline V gene lookup returns CDR1 DFQATT and CDR2 SNEGSKA (reference sequence). The CDR3 DNA reads as TGCAGTGCTAGAGATCGTACTTCTGGAAACACCATATATTTT. Translating gives CSARDRTSGNTIYF.

There are many counts of this clonotype. The rearrangement links TRBV6-1 to TRBJ2-6, with D possibly TRBD2 on 6 matching bases. Trimming took 5 bases from V and 0 from J, leaving 8 bases between them. The CDR3 is 15 amino acids. Germline lookup yields CDR1 MNHNS and CDR2 SASEGT. CDR3 in amino acids: CASSRGVSGANVLTF. The CDR3 coding sequence is TGTGCCAGCAGTCGCGGGGTCTCTGGGGCCAACGTCCTGACTTTC.

Only a few counts were recorded for this clonotype. The chain employs TRBV5-1 and TRBJ1-2, with D uncertain. Trimming removed 0 bases from V and 4 bases from J, with 13 bases in between. CDR1 and CDR2 (germline): SGHRS, YFSETQ. CDR3 length equals 15 residues. The CDR3 reads CASSLAGGQTYGYTF. The CDR3 bases are TGCGCCAGCAGCTTGGCCGGAGGGCAGACCTATGGCTACACCTTC.